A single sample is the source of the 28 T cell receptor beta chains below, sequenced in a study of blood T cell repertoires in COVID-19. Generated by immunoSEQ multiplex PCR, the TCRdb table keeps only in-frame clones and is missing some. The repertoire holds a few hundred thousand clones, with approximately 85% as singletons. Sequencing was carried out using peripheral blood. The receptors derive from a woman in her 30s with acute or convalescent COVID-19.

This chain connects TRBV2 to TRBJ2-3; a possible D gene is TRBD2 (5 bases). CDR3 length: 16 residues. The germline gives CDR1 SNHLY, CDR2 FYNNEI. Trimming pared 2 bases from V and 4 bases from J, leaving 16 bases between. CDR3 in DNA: TGTGCCAGCAGTGAATTGACGGGGATAAAAGCAGATACGCAGTATTTT. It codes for CASSELTGIKADTQYF.

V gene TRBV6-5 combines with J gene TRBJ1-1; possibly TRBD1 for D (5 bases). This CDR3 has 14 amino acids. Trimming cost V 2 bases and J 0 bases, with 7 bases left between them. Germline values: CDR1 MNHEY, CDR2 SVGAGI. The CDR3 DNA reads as TGTGCCAGCAGTTACAGGGGAATGAACACTGAAGCTTTCTTT. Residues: CASSYRGMNTEAFF.

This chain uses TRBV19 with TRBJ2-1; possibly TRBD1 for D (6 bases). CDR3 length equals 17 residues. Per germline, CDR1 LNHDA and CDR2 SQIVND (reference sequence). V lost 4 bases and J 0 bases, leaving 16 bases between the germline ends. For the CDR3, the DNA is TGTGCCAGTAGTACTCACAACGACAGGAGCTCCTACAATGAGCAGTTCTTC. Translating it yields CASSTHNDRSSYNEQFF.

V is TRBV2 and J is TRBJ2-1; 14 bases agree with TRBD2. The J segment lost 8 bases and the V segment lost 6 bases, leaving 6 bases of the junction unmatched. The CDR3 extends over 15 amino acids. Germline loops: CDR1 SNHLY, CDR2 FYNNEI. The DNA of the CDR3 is TGTGCCAGCAGGGCCGGGACTAGCGGGAGCTATGAGCAGTTCTTC. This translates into CASRAGTSGSYEQFF.

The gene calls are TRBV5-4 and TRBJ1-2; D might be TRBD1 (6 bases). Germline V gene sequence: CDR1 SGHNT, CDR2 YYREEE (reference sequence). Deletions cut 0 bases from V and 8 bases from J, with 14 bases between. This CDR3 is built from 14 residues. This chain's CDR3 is CASSLASGAGGYTF. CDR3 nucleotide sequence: TGTGCCAGCAGCTTGGCCTCAGGGGCTGGCGGCTACACCTTC.

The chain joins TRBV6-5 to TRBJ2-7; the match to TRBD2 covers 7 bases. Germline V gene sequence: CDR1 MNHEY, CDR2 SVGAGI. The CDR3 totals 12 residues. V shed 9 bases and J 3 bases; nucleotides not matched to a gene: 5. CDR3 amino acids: CASRASGYEQYF. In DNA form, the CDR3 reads TGTGCCAGTCGGGCTAGCGGCTACGAGCAGTACTTC.

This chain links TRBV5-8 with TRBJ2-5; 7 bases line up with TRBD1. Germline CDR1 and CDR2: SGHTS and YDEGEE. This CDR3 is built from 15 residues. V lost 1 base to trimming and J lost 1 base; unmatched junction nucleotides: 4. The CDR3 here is CASSLRTGFQETQYF. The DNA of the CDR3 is TGTGCCAGCAGCTTGAGGACAGGCTTCCAAGAGACCCAGTACTTC.

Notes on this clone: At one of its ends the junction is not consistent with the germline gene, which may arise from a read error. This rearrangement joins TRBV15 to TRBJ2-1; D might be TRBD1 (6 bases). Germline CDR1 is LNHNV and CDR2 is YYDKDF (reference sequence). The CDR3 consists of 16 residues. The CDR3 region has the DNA TGTGCCACCAGCCGAGAAACAGGGAGCTCCTACAATGAGCAGTTCTTC. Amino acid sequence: CATSRETGSSYNEQFF.

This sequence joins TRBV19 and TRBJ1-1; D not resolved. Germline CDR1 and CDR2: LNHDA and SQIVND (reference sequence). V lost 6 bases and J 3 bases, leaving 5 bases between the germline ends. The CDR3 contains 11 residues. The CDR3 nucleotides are TGTGCCAGTAGGGTAGACACTGAAGCTTTCTTT. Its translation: CASRVDTEAFF. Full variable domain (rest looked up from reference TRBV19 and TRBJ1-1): DGGITQSPKYLFRKEGQNVTLSCEQNLNHDAMYWYRQDPGQGLRLIYYSQIVNDFQKGDIAEGYSVSREKKESFPLTVTSAQKNPTAFYLCASRVDTEAFFGQGTRLTVV.

The CDR3 sequence: CAWSVPALAGVSDTQYF. Written as DNA, the CDR3 is TGTGCCTGGAGTGTCCCGGCTCTAGCGGGAGTTTCGGATACGCAGTATTTT. This chain connects TRBV30 to TRBJ2-3; the match to TRBD2 covers 10 bases. Germline values: CDR1 GTSNPN, CDR2 SVGIG (reference sequence). V dropped 0 bases and J dropped 6; count of bases not matched to a gene: 12. There are 17 residues in the CDR3.

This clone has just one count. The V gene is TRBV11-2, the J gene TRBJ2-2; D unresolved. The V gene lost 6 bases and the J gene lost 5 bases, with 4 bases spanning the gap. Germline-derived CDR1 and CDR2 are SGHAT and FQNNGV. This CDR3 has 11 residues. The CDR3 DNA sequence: TGTGCCAGCAGTCGTACCGGGGAGCTGTTTTTT. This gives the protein CASSRTGELFF.

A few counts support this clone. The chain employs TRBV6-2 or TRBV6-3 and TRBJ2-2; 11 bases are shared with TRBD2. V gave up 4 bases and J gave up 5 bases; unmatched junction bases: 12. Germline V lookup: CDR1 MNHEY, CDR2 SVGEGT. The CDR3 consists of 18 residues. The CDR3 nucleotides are TGTGCCAGCAGTTCTTTTTTTTACCGGACTAGCGGGACCGGGGAGCTGTTTTTT. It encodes CASSSFFYRTSGTGELFF.

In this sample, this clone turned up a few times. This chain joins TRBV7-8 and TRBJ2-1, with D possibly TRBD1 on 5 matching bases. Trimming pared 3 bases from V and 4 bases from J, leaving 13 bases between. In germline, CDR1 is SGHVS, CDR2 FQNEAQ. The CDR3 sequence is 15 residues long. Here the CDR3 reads CASSLRTDTYNEQFF. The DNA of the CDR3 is TGTGCCAGCAGCTTGCGGACGGACACGTACAATGAGCAGTTCTTC.

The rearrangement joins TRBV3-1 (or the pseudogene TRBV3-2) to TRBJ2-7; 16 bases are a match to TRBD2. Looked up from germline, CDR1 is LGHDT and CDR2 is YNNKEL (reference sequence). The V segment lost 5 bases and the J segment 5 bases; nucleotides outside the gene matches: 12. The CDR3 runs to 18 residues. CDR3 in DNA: TGTGCCAGCAGCATGCTGGGACTAGCGGGAGGGTCCCGCCACGAGCAGTACTTC. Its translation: CASSMLGLAGGSRHEQYF.

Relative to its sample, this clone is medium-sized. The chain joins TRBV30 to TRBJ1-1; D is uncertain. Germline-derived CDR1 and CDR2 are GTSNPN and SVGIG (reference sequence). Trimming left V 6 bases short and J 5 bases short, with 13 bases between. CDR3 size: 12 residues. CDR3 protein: CACHMEFTEAFF. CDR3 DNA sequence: TGTGCCTGTCACATGGAGTTTACTGAAGCTTTCTTT.

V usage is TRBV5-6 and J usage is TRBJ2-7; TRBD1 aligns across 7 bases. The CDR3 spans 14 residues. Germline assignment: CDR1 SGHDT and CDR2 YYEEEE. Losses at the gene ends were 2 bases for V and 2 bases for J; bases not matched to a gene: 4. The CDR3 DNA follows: TGTGCCAGCAGCTTCCGACAGGGCGCCTACGAGCAGTACTTC. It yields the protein CASSFRQGAYEQYF.

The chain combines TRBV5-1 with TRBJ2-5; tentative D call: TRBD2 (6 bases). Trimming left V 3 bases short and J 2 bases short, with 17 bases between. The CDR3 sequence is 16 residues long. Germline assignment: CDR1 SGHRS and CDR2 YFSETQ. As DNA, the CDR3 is TGCGCCAGCAGCTGGACTATAATCCGTGCACAAGAGACCCAGTACTTC. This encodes CASSWTIIRAQETQYF.

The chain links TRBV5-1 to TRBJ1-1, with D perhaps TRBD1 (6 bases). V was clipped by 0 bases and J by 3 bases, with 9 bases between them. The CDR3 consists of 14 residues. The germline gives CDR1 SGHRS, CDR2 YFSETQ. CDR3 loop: CASSLGGQDTEAFF. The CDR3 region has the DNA TGCGCCAGCAGCTTGGGGGGGCAGGACACTGAAGCTTTCTTT.

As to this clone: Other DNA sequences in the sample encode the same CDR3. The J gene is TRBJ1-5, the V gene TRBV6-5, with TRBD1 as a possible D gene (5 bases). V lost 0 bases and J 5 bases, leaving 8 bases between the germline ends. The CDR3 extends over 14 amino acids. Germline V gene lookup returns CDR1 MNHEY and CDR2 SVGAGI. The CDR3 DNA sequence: TGTGCCAGCAGTTACTCAGGAGGGGATCAGCCCCAGCATTTT. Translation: CASSYSGGDQPQHF.

In DNA form, the CDR3 reads TGCGCCAGCAGCCAATGGTCTCTCCCTCCAGACAATGAGCAGTTCTTC. It encodes CASSQWSLPPDNEQFF. This chain joins TRBV4-3 and TRBJ2-1; D is unresolved. V was cut by 2 bases and J by 5 bases, with 16 bases left in between. The CDR3 consists of 16 residues. Looked up from germline, CDR1 is LGHNA and CDR2 is YSLEER.

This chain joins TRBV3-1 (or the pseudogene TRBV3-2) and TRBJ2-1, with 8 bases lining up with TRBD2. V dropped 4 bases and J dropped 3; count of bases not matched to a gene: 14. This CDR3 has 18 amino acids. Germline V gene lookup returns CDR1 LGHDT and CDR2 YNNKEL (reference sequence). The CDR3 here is CASSPARGGAGDYNEQFF. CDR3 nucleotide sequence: TGTGCCAGCAGCCCGGCGCGAGGTGGAGCGGGAGACTACAATGAGCAGTTCTTC.

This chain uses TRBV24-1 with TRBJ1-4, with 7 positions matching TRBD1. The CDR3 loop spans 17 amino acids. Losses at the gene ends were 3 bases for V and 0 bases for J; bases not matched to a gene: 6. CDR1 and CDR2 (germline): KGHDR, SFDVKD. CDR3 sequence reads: CATSDPRTGATNEKLFF. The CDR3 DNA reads TGTGCCACCAGTGATCCCCGGACAGGCGCAACTAATGAAAAACTGTTTTTT.

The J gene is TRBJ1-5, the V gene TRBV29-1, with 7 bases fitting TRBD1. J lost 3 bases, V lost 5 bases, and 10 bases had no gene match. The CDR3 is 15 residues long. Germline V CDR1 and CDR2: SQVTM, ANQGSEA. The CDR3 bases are TGCAGCGTTTATCTTGCAGGGGGATCCAATCAGCCCCAGCATTTT. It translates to CSVYLAGGSNQPQHF.

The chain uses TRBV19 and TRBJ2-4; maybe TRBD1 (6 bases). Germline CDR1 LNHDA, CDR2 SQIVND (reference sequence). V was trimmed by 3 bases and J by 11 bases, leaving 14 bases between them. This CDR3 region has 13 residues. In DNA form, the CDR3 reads TGTGCCAGTAGTATTGGGAATACAGGGTTTCAGTACTTC. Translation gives CASSIGNTGFQYF. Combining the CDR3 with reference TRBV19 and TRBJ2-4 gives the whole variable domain DGGITQSPKYLFRKEGQNVTLSCEQNLNHDAMYWYRQDPGQGLRLIYYSQIVNDFQKGDIAEGYSVSREKKESFPLTVTSAQKNPTAFYLCASSIGNTGFQYFGAGTRLSVL.

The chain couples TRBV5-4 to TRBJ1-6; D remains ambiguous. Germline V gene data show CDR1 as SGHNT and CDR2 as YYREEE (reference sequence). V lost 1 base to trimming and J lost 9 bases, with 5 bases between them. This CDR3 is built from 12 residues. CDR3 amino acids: CASSLRGSPLHF. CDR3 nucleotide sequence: TGTGCCAGCAGCTTGCGAGGTTCACCCCTCCACTTT.

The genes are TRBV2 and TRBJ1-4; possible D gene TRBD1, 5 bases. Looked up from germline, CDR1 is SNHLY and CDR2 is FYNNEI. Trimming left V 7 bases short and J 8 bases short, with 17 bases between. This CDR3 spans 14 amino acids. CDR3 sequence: CASTEAGTWEKLFF. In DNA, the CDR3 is TGTGCCAGCACAGAGGCAGGGACTTGGGAAAAACTGTTTTTT.

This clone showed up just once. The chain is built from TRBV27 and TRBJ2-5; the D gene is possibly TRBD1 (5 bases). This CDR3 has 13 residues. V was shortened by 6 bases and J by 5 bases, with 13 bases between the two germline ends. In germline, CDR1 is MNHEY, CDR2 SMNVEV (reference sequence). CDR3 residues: CASSFRVRETQYF. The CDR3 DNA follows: TGTGCCAGCAGCTTCAGGGTTAGGGAGACCCAGTACTTC.

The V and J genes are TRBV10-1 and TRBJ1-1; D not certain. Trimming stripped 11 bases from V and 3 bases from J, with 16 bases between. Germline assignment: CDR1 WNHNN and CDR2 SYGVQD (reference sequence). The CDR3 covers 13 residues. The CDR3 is CACSGEPDTEAFF. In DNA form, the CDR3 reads TGCGCCTGTTCCGGGGAACCAGACACTGAAGCTTTCTTT.